What follows describes a single TCR beta chain. TRB was amplified from around 250-500 ng of blood genomic DNA. Germline V gene sequence: CDR1 SGHTA, CDR2 FQGNSA. The CDR3 runs 13 residues. V lost 4 bases to trimming and J lost 4 bases, with 8 bases between them. Multiplex PCR with BIOMED2 TRB-A/B primer pools amplified TRB rearrangements. TCRdb itself ran the multiplex PCR reads through MiXCR, one entry per CDR3 protein. Of 5,500 to 6,000 distinct CDR3 sequences in the sample, less than 35% were seen once. The data originate from a study of T and B cells in COVID-19 patients. This TCR came from a human donor with active COVID-19. The donor label of this sample is uncertain. The specimen sequenced was blood. J is TRBJ2-1 and V is TRBV7-2, with D perhaps TRBD1 (5 bases). CDR3 nucleotides: TGTGCCAGCAGCTCTAAGGGGTACAATGAGCAGTTCTTC. Residues: CASSSKGYNEQFF.